At least ten counts were recorded for the clone carrying this T cell receptor (beta chain). Its antigen is as yet unknown. V shed 5 bases, J shed 2 bases, and the junction held 4 bases outside the gene matches. The CDR3 covers 15 residues. The germline V gene has CDR1 MNHEY and CDR2 SVGEGT. The entry originates in a study of breast tumors, draining lymph nodes, adjacent tissues. Study-wide results and limits: The data were judged consistent with most tumor T cells coming from lymph node and expanding in tumor. Luminal-like breast cancer showed significantly greater tumor-nontumor repertoire similarity than basal-like breast cancer did. Tumors had less TCR diversity than lymph nodes, more than nontumor tissue. Tumor T cell lymph node origin was a supported hypothesis, not proven.

Using its own MiXCR run on the multiplex PCR reads, TCRdb lists one record per CDR3 protein. The sample shows about 20,000 distinct CDR3 sequences, approximately 33% of them seen only once. The receptor comes from a female donor with breast cancer. Some clones in this sample may be carry-over from other donors' samples. The rearrangement joins TRBV6-2 or TRBV6-3 to TRBJ2-1, with TRBD1 identical over 9 bases. Sequenced material: breast tumor tissue. The CDR3 spells CASSQRDRAYNEQFF. The DNA of the CDR3 is TGTGCCAGCAGTCAGAGGGACAGGGCCTACAATGAGCAGTTCTTC.